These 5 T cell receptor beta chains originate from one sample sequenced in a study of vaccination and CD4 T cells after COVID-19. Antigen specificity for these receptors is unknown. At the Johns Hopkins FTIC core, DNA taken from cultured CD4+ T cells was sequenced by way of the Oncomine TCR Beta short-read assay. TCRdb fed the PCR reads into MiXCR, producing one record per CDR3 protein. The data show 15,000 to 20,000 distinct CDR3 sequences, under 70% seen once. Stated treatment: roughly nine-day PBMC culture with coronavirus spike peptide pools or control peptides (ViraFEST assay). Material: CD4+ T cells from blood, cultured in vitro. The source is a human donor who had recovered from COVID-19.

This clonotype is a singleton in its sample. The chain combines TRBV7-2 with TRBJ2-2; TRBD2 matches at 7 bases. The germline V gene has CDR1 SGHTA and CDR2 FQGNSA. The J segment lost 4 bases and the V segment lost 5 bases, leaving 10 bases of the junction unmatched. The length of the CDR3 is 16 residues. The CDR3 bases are TGTGCCAGCAGCCGCGGGGCGGGAGAGGGCACCGGGGAGCTGTTTTTT. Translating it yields CASSRGAGEGTGELFF.

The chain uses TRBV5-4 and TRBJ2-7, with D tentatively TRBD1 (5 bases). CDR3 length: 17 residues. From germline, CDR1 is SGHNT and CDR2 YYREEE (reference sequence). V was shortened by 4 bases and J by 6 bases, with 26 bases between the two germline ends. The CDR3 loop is CASSPPDRAALGREQYF. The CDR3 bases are TGTGCCAGCAGCCCCCCGGATCGGGCAGCCTTGGGGCGCGAGCAGTACTTC.

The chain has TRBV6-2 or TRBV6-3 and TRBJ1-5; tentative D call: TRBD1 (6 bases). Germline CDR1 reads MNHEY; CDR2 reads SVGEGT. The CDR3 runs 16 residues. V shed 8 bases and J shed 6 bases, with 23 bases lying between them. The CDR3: CASGGSYRGGTQPQHF. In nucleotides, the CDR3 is TGTGCCAGCGGGGGCAGTTACCGCGGGGGAACTCAGCCCCAGCATTTT.

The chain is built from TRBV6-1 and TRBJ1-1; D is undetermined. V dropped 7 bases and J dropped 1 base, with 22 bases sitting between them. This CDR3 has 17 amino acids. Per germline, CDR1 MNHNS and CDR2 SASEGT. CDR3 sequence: CASIKMGNFNPNTEAFF. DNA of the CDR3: TGTGCCAGCATTAAAATGGGTAACTTTAACCCGAACACTGAAGCTTTCTTT.

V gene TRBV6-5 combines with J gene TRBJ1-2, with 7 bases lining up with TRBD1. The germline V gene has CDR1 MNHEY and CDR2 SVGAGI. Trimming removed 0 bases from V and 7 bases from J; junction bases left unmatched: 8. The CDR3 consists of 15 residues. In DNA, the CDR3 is TGTGCCAGCAGTTACTCGAGGCAGGGGGTGAGTGGCTACACCTTC. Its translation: CASSYSRQGVSGYTF.